This TCR beta chain stems from a study of T-cell reconstitution after alpha-beta-depleted transplantation in children. Study observations and caveats: The study reportedly traced alpha-beta T cells about two months after transplant to several hundred expanded graft clones. Recipient T cells and thymic progenitors that survived gave rise to the high TCRbeta diversity observed at day 60 in some patients. Hyperexpanded clones declined; after one year, newly produced T cells mostly supplied diversity.

Library preparation (for TCRbeta) was performed with unique molecular identifiers. TCRdb used MiXCR to reprocess the PCR reads, holding one entry per CDR3 protein. The sample carries a few hundred thousand distinct CDR3 sequences, 10% to 15% recorded once. For this clonotype: Its matching antigen is unknown.

This TCR derives from a male patient aged 10-17 years who had a stem cell transplant for acute myeloid leukemia, so the T cells may come from the graft donor. The starting material was PBMCs, mostly from graft donor cells, obtained 360 days after TCRalphabeta/CD19-depleted stem cell transplant.

CDR3 sequence reads: CASSLGPRTSNEQYF. For the CDR3, the DNA is TGTGCCAGCAGTTTAGGTCCCCGGACTAGCAACGAGCAGTACTTC. This chain links TRBV12-3 or TRBV12-4 with TRBJ2-7; 8 bases line up with TRBD2. The CDR3 consists of 15 residues. Losses at the gene ends were 1 base for V and 5 bases for J; bases not matched to a gene: 7.